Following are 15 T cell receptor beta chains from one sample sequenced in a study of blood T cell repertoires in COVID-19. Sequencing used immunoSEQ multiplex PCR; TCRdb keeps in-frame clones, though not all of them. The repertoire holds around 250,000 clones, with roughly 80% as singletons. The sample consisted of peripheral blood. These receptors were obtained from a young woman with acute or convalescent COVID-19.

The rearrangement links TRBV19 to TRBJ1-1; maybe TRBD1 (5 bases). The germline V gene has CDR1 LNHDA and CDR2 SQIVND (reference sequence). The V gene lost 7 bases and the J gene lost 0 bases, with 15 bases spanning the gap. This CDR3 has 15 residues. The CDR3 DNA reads TGTGCCAGTACCAACTTAGACAGATTGAACACTGAAGCTTTCTTT. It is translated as CASTNLDRLNTEAFF.

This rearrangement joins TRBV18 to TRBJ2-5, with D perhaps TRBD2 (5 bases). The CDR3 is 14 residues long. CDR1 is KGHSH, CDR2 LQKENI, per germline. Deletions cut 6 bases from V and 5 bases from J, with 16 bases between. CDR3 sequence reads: CASSTYTSLETQYF. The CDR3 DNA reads TGTGCCAGCTCTACATACACTAGTCTTGAGACCCAGTACTTC.

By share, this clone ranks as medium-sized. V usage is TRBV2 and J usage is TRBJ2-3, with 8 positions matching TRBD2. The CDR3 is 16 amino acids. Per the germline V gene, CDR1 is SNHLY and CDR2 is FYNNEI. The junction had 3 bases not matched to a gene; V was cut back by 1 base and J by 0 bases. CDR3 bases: TGTGCCAGCAGTGAAGGCGCGGGAGGAAGCACAGATACGCAGTATTTT. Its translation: CASSEGAGGSTDTQYF.

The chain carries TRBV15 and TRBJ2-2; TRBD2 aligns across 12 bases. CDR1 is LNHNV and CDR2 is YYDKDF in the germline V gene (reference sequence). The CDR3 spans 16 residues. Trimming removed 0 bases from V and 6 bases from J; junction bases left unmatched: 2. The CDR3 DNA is TGTGCCACCAGCAGAGATACTAGCGGGAGGTCCGGGGAGCTGTTTTTT. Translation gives CATSRDTSGRSGELFF.

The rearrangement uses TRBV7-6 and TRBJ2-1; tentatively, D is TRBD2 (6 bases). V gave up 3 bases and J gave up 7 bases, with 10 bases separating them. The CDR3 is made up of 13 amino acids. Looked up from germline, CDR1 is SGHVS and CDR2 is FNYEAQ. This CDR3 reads CASSLGLINEQFF. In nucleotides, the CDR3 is TGTGCCAGCAGCTTGGGACTTATAAATGAGCAGTTCTTC. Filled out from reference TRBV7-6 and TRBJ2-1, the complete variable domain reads GAGVSQSPRYKVTKRGQDVALRCDPISGHVSLYWYRQALGQGPEFLTYFNYEAQQDKSGLPNDRFSAERPEGSISTLTIQRTEQRDSAMYRCASSLGLINEQFFGPGTRLTVL.

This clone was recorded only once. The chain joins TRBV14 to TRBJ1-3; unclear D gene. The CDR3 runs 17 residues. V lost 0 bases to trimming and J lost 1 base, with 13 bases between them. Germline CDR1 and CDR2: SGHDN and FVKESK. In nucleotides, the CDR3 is TGTGCCAGCAGCCAAGATTCCCAGCGACGATCTGGAAACACCATATATTTT. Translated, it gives CASSQDSQRRSGNTIYF.

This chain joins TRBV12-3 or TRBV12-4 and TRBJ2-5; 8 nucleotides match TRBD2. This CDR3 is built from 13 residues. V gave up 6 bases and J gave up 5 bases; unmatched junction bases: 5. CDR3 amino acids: CASRPGGVETQYF. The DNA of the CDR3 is TGTGCCAGCAGGCCGGGGGGGGTCGAGACCCAGTACTTC.

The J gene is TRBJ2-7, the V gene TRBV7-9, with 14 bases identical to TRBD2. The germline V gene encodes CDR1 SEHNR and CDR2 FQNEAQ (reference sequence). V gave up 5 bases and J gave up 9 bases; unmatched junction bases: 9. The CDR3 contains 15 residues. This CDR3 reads CASSGGLAGALWQYF. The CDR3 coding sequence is TGTGCCAGCAGCGGGGGACTAGCGGGGGCCCTCTGGCAGTACTTC.

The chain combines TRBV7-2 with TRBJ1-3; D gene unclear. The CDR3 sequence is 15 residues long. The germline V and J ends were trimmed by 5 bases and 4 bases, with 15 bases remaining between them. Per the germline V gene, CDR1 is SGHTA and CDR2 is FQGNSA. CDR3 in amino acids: CASSPLGIAGNTIYF. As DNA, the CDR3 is TGTGCCAGCAGCCCCTTGGGTATAGCCGGAAACACCATATATTTT. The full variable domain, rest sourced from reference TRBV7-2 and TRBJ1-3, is GAGVSQSPSNKVTEKGKDVELRCDPISGHTALYWYRQSLGQGLEFLIYFQGNSAPDKSGLPSDRFSAERTGGSVSTLTIQRTQQEDSAVYLCASSPLGIAGNTIYFGEGSWLTVV.

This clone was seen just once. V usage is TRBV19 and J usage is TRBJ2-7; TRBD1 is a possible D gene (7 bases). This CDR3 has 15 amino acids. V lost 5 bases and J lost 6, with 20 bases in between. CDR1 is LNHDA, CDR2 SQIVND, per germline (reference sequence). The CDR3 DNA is TGTGCCAGTAGTCTTAGCCGGACAGGAGGGCTCGAGCAGTACTTC. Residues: CASSLSRTGGLEQYF.

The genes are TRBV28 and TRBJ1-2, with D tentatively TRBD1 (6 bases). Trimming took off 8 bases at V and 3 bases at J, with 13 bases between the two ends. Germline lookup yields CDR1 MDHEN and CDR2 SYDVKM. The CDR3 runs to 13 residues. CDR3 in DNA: TGTGCCAGCTTCACGAAGGGGGACTATGGCTACACCTTC. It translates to CASFTKGDYGYTF.

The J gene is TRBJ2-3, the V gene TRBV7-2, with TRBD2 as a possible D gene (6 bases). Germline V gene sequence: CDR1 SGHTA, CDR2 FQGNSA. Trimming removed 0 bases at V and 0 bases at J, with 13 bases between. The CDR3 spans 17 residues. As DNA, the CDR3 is TGTGCCAGCAGCTTAGCGCCAGGTAGCGGAAGCACAGATACGCAGTATTTT. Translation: CASSLAPGSGSTDTQYF.

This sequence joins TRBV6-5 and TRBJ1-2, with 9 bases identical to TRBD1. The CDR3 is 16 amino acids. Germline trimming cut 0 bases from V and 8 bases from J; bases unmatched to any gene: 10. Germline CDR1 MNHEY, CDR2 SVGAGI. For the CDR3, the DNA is TGTGCCAGCAGTTACTCAGATTGGGACAGGGTCTGGGGCTACACCTTC. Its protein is CASSYSDWDRVWGYTF.

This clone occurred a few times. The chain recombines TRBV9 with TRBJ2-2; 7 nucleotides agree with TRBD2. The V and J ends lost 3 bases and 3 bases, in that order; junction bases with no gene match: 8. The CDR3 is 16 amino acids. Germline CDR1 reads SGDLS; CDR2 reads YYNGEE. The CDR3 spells CASSDTGTTHTGELFF. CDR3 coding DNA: TGTGCCAGCAGCGATACCGGGACTACCCACACCGGGGAGCTGTTTTTT.

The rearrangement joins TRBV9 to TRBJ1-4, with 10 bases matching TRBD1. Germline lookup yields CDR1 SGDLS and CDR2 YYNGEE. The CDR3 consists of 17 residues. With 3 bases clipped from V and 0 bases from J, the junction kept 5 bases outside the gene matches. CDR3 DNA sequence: TGTGCCAGCAGCGGCGAAGACAGGGGGCCAACTAATGAAAAACTGTTTTTT. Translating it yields CASSGEDRGPTNEKLFF.